This T cell receptor (beta chain) comes out of a study of blood T cell repertoires in COVID-19 (dated by TCRdb to about 2020). Broadly, across the study: Samples covering the acute and convalescent phases of COVID-19 were provided by collaborators in the United States, Italy and Spain. The material from the prospective study consisted of cDNA or gDNA derived from T cells, B-cell-depleted T cells, or PBMCs. Subjects who had been exposed to COVID-19, were actively infected with it, or had recovered from it provided the deeply sampled blood TCRbeta repertoires that made up the dataset. A freely available public database, intended as a resource for researchers studying the immune response to SARS-CoV-2, is where the repertoires were released. The samples were drawn from two sources: the first 160 participants of the ongoing ImmuneRACE study, and 1,000 to 1,500 subjects contributed by 6 global collaborators. The sample metadata nearly always contained a de-identified subject ID, COVID-19 status, age in years and sex. Where HLA class I and class II types were available, the types were taken from metadata supplied by the sample provider, not from assay-based typing. What the authors observed across the whole study: The amount of clinical and demographic metadata varied by source and participant and was provided uncurated.

TCRbeta CDR3 regions were amplified from genomic DNA using the immunoSEQ Assay, a bias-controlled multiplex PCR. Processing in the source paper ran as follows. Nucleated cell counts per sample were estimated from amplification of reference gene primers within the assay. To quantify the absolute abundance of each unique TCRbeta CDR3 rearrangement, sequence reads were collapsed and filtered. For each sample, productive Simpson clonality was calculated as the square root of Simpson's diversity index across productive rearrangements. TCRdb obtained this table from immuneACCESS and retained in-frame rearrangements with V and J assigned. These tables miss some clones; where compared with another copy, unresolved V genes account for less than half of the shortfall, and the remainder is unexplained. V, J and clone size derive from that table, while D and trimming were established from the DNA sequence. Recorded for this sample are about 210,000 clones; almost 85% of them occurred a single time. Together, the top ten hold 6% to 8.5% of the sample.

Worth noting for this clone: No antigen is known for it. The sample holds no much larger clone one base away, and base qualities are not on file.

The CDR1 and CDR2 encoded by the germline V gene (reference sequence) are GTSNPN and SVGIG. The CDR3 goes from the cysteine to the phenylalanine over 14 residues. The DNA shown is the 42-base CDR3, in frame from base 1. The junction carries 13 bases between V and J, which are trimmed by 1 base and 4 bases respectively. Whole blood was collected in K2EDTA tubes by collaborating institutions according to the institutions' own protocols. For TCRbeta analysis, collaborators shipped samples as frozen whole blood, isolated PBMCs, or DNA extracted from either of those sample types. The sequenced sample was peripheral blood. The chain links TRBV30 with TRBJ1-2, with no confidently assigned D gene. The TCR sequence derives from a woman in her 50s with active or convalescent COVID-19. For the CDR3, the sequence is CAWSAGSGIYGYTF. The nucleotides read TGTGCCTGGAGTGCCGGATCGGGAATCTATGGCTACACCTTC.